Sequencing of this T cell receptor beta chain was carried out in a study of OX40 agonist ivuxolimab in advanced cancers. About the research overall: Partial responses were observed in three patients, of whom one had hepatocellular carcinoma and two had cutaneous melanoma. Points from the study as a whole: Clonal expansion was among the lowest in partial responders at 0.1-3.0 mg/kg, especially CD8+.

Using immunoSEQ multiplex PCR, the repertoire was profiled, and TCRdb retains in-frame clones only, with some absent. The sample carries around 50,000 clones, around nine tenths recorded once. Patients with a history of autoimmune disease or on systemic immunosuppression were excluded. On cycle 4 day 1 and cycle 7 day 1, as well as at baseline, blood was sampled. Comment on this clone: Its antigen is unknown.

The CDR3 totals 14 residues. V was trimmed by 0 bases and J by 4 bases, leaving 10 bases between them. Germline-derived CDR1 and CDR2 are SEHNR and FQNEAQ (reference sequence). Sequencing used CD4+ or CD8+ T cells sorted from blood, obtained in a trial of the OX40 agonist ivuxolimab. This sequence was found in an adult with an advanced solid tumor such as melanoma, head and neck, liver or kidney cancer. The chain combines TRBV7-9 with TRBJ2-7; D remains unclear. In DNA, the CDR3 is TGTGCCAGCAGCTTAGCGGGGAATAAATACGAGCAGTACTTC. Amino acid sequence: CASSLAGNKYEQYF. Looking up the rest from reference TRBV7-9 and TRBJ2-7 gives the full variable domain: DTGVSQNPRHKITKRGQNVTFRCDPISEHNRLYWYRQTLGQGPEFLTYFQNEAQLEKSRLLSDRFSAERPKGSFSTLEIQRTEQGDSAMYLCASSLAGNKYEQYFGPGTRLTVT.